What follows is one T cell receptor (beta chain) and its context. Its specificity is unknown. Other DNA variants within this sample encode the same CDR3. It was with 60 Vbeta and 13 Jbeta primers that the PCR ran. Here immunoSEQ multiplex PCR was the method, and the copy in TCRdb shows in-frame clones only, minus some. The sample shows over 150,000 clones, 75% to 90% of them seen only once. This entry belongs to a study of cytomegalovirus exposure and HLA in healthy donors. Study-wide results and caveats: Previously analyzed data showed that most TCR beta V segments were productive at a frequency of about 90% or about 30%.

This CDR3 comprises 11 residues. CDR1 and CDR2 from the germline V gene are DFQATT and SNEGSKA (reference sequence). The V and J ends lost 5 bases and 7 bases, in that order; junction bases with no gene match: 0. The chain links TRBV20-1 to TRBJ1-2, with 11 bases identical to TRBD1. The sample consisted of PBMCs. The TCR originated in a boy aged 2-15 years in good health and CMV-seronegative. For the CDR3, the DNA is TGCAGTGCTGGGACAGGGGGTGGCTACACCTTC. Protein: CSAGTGGGYTF.